This entry features one TCR beta chain sequence. These data come from a study of regulatory dendritic cells for organ transplantation. The data were produced by immunoSEQ multiplex PCR, yet TCRdb's version contains in-frame clones alone and is incomplete. The data show about 29,000 clones, roughly 85% seen once. The CDR3 runs 15 residues. Germline V lookup: CDR1 MGHRA, CDR2 YSYEKL. V was cut by 0 bases and J by 5 bases, with 12 bases left in between. Memory T cells were CD45RO+, naive were CD45RA+, sorted by FACS. Sequenced input: memory CD4+ T cells from blood. Described subset: CD45RO+ memory T cells. This TCR was sampled from a human donor in good health. V and J are TRBV4-1 and TRBJ2-3, with D possibly matching TRBD2 (6 bases). In nucleotides, the CDR3 is TGCGCCAGCAGCCAAGAGGGTAGCGGTTTAGATACGCAGTATTTT. As protein: CASSQEGSGLDTQYF.